Following are 30 T cell receptor beta chains from one sample sequenced in a study of glioma-infiltrating T cells after dendritic cell vaccination. Some clones are missing from TCRdb's copy, which holds only in-frame ones; the method was immunoSEQ multiplex PCR. The sample includes over 90,000 clones, approximately 80% seen only once; the top ten take approximately 5.4%. Specified time point: after dendritic cell vaccination, including at tumor progression/relapse. The sample was blood, taken after dendritic cell vaccination. These receptors all come from a human donor with glioblastoma.

This chain links TRBV5-1 with TRBJ1-1; 7 nucleotides match TRBD1. Germline values: CDR1 SGHRS, CDR2 YFSETQ. V lost 4 bases and J lost 0; bases outside the gene matches: 9. There are 16 residues in the CDR3. CDR3 sequence (DNA): TGCGCCAGCAGCCAATTACCGGGACAGTTGAACACTGAAGCTTTCTTT. It yields the protein CASSQLPGQLNTEAFF.

The chain employs TRBV7-6 and TRBJ2-1, with 12 positions matching TRBD2. The CDR3 consists of 16 residues. Trimming took 5 bases from V and 4 from J; bases not matched to a gene: 6. Germline V lookup: CDR1 SGHVS, CDR2 FNYEAQ. CDR3 sequence (DNA): TGTGCCAGCAGCCTCCAACTAGCGGGGGGATACAATGAGCAGTTCTTC. As protein: CASSLQLAGGYNEQFF. The variable domain in full, with the rest retrieved from reference TRBV7-6 and TRBJ2-1, is GAGVSQSPRYKVTKRGQDVALRCDPISGHVSLYWYRQALGQGPEFLTYFNYEAQQDKSGLPNDRFSAERPEGSISTLTIQRTEQRDSAMYRCASSLQLAGGYNEQFFGPGTRLTVL.

J is TRBJ1-1 and V is TRBV27, with 7 bases identical to TRBD1. In germline, CDR1 is MNHEY, CDR2 SMNVEV (reference sequence). J lost 6 bases, V lost 2 bases, and 9 bases had no gene match. This CDR3 has 15 residues. The CDR3 loop is CASSLRGRGRSEAFF. CDR3 nucleotide sequence: TGTGCCAGCAGTTTACGTGGCAGGGGGAGGTCTGAAGCTTTCTTT.

This chain links TRBV9 with TRBJ1-6, with TRBD1 matching over 10 bases. This CDR3 is 15 amino acids long. Trimming took 3 bases from V and 9 from J; bases not matched to a gene: 6. Germline CDR1 and CDR2: SGDLS and YYNGEE. DNA of the CDR3: TGTGCCAGCAGCGGGCCGGGACAGGGGATTTCACCCCTCCACTTT. This translates into CASSGPGQGISPLHF.

This chain connects TRBV7-2 to TRBJ1-5; 8 bases fit TRBD1. The CDR3 runs 14 residues. J was trimmed by 7 bases and V by 5 bases; bases with no gene match: 7. CDR1 and CDR2 (germline): SGHTA, FQGNSA. As DNA, the CDR3 is TGTGCCAGCAGCACCGCGACAGGGGCCCAGCCCCAGCATTTT. It encodes CASSTATGAQPQHF.

The chain employs TRBV5-1 and TRBJ1-1; possible D gene TRBD1, 6 bases. Germline CDR1 reads SGHRS; CDR2 reads YFSETQ. The CDR3 totals 15 residues. V was shortened by 4 bases and J by 10 bases, with 23 bases between the two germline ends. CDR3 bases: TGCGCCAGCAGCACACTCGCGACAGGAGCTGGGAGAGCTTTCTTT. Translating gives CASSTLATGAGRAFF.

The chain uses TRBV6-1 and TRBJ1-2; 7 nucleotides agree with TRBD1. The CDR3 is made up of 14 amino acids. The germline CDR1 and CDR2 sequences are MNHNS and SASEGT. V shed 6 bases, J shed 3 bases, and the junction held 7 bases outside the gene matches. CDR3 sequence reads: CASRAPGQYYGYTF. As DNA, the CDR3 is TGTGCCAGCAGGGCGCCGGGACAGTACTATGGCTACACCTTC.

In this sample, this clone turned up once. The chain links TRBV5-1 to TRBJ2-1; 14 bases are a match to TRBD2. Trimming removed 2 bases from V and 0 bases from J; junction bases left unmatched: 10. Germline CDR1 reads SGHRS; CDR2 reads YFSETQ. This CDR3 has 20 amino acids. The DNA for the CDR3 is TGCGCCAGCAGCTTTTCCGGGACTAGCGGGAGACCACCCTCCTACAATGAGCAGTTCTTC. Amino acid sequence: CASSFSGTSGRPPSYNEQFF.

Only a few counts were recorded for this clone. The rearrangement uses TRBV15 and TRBJ2-7, with D tentatively TRBD1 (5 bases). V gave up 1 base and J gave up 3 bases, with 16 bases separating them. There are 16 residues in the CDR3. Germline CDR1 is LNHNV and CDR2 is YYDKDF (reference sequence). The CDR3 region is CATSRGGRVSYYEQYF. DNA of the CDR3: TGTGCCACCAGCAGAGGGGGCAGGGTCTCCTACTACGAGCAGTACTTC.

The rearrangement joins TRBV2 to TRBJ2-7; TRBD1 is a possible D gene (6 bases). The V gene lost 3 bases and the J gene lost 7 bases, with 13 bases spanning the gap. CDR3 length equals 13 residues. Germline V CDR1 and CDR2: SNHLY, FYNNEI. CDR3 protein: CASSEAGAWEQYF. The CDR3 coding sequence is TGTGCCAGCAGTGAGGCAGGGGCTTGGGAGCAGTACTTC.

The rearrangement links TRBV9 to TRBJ1-1; D possibly corresponds to TRBD1 (5 bases). This CDR3 spans 13 amino acids. Trimming took off 3 bases at V and 3 bases at J, with 9 bases between the two ends. The V gene's germline CDR1 is SGDLS and CDR2 YYNGEE. The CDR3 here is CASSARADTEAFF. DNA for the CDR3: TGTGCCAGCAGCGCCAGGGCTGACACTGAAGCTTTCTTT.

V usage is TRBV13 and J usage is TRBJ2-5; 12 bases line up with TRBD2. The trim removed 4 bases at V and 5 bases at J, leaving 17 bases unmatched. The CDR3 sequence is 19 residues long. Germline CDR1 is PRHDT and CDR2 is FYEKMQ (reference sequence). The CDR3 protein is CASSSQPRTSGILRETQYF. Written as DNA, the CDR3 is TGTGCCAGCAGCTCCCAGCCTAGGACTAGCGGGATTCTGAGGGAGACCCAGTACTTC.

Details on this clone: The junction departs from the called germline gene at one end, perhaps through a read error. The V and J genes are TRBV7-7 and TRBJ2-1, with a possible D match to TRBD2 (6 bases). CDR1 and CDR2 from the germline V gene are SSHAT and FNYEAQ (reference sequence). The CDR3 contains 15 residues. The CDR3 reads CASSRGLPSYNEQFF. CDR3 nucleotide sequence: TGTGCTAGCAGCCGGGGACTCCCCTCCTACAATGAGCAGTTCTTC.

This clone was seen a handful of times. This chain uses TRBV2 with TRBJ2-5, with TRBD1 matching 8 bases. The CDR3 runs 13 residues. Trimming removed 6 bases from V and 2 bases from J; junction bases left unmatched: 2. Germline V lookup: CDR1 SNHLY, CDR2 FYNNEI. The DNA for the CDR3 is TGTGCCAGCAGCGGGACAGGACAAGAGACCCAGTACTTC. This gives the protein CASSGTGQETQYF.

The chain is built from TRBV30 and TRBJ2-5; D is possibly TRBD2 (5 bases). V was cut by 5 bases and J by 7 bases, with 17 bases left in between. CDR1 is GTSNPN, CDR2 SVGIG, per germline (reference sequence). CDR3 length: 13 residues. This CDR3 reads CAWDEGRVGTQYF. Here the CDR3 DNA reads TGTGCCTGGGATGAGGGCAGAGTGGGGACCCAGTACTTC.

This chain joins TRBV4-1 and TRBJ1-4; 11 positions agree with TRBD1. V lost 5 bases to trimming and J lost 7 bases; unmatched junction nucleotides: 3. CDR1 is MGHRA and CDR2 is YSYEKL in the germline V gene. The CDR3 covers 14 residues. The DNA for the CDR3 is TGCGCCAGCAGCTACGGACAGGGGGCTGAAAAACTGTTTTTT. This translates into CASSYGQGAEKLFF.

This clone was observed once. V and J are TRBV6-5 and TRBJ1-1, with D hard to call. The CDR3 is 12 amino acids. Germline V gene data show CDR1 as MNHEY and CDR2 as SVGAGI. V lost 4 bases and J 10 bases, leaving 13 bases between the germline ends. The CDR3 DNA sequence: TGTGCCAGCAGTTCCCCTGGACTGGGAGCTTTCTTT. This codes for CASSSPGLGAFF.

The chain joins TRBV4-2 to TRBJ1-2; D is possibly TRBD1 (5 bases). The CDR3 runs to 14 residues. V was pared by 4 bases and J by 10 bases, with 19 bases between. The germline V gene has CDR1 LGHNA and CDR2 YNFKEQ. The CDR3 bases are TGTGCCAGCAGCCGGGGGGAAGTAAACCCTTTCTACACCTTC. Residues: CASSRGEVNPFYTF.

The J gene is TRBJ2-5, the V gene TRBV4-2, with TRBD2 matching 12 bases. This CDR3 is built from 17 residues. V dropped 0 bases and J dropped 5; count of bases not matched to a gene: 7. The germline gives CDR1 LGHNA, CDR2 YNFKEQ. CDR3 coding DNA: TGTGCCAGCAGCCAAGACTGGCCTAGCGGGAGGGGGGAGACCCAGTACTTC. Its translation: CASSQDWPSGRGETQYF.

This chain uses TRBV19 with TRBJ2-7, with D possibly TRBD2 on 6 matching bases. Trimming removed 4 bases from V and 4 bases from J, with 11 bases in between. This CDR3 region has 13 residues. Germline values: CDR1 LNHDA, CDR2 SQIVND (reference sequence). CDR3 DNA: TGTGCCAGTAGTACCGGGACTTTTTACGAGCAGTACTTC. Protein sequence: CASSTGTFYEQYF.

The J gene is TRBJ1-1, the V gene TRBV28; possible D gene TRBD1, 6 bases. Germline CDR1 and CDR2: MDHEN and SYDVKM. This CDR3 comprises 14 residues. V shed 1 base and J shed 3 bases, with 9 bases lying between them. The CDR3 DNA is TGTGCCAGCAGTTTATTGGGACAATACACTGAAGCTTTCTTT. Translation gives CASSLLGQYTEAFF.

The chain employs TRBV5-1 and TRBJ1-1; D perhaps matches TRBD1 (6 bases). Trimming shortened V by 2 bases and J by 7 bases, and 15 bases separated the two germline ends. CDR3 length equals 14 residues. Germline-derived CDR1 and CDR2 are SGHRS and YFSETQ. In DNA, the CDR3 is TGCGCCAGCAGCTTAATTAGGGGGAGTAATGAAGCTTTCTTT. It codes for CASSLIRGSNEAFF. Using reference TRBV5-1 and TRBJ1-1 for the parts outside the CDR3, the full variable domain is KAGVTQTPRYLIKTRGQQVTLSCSPISGHRSVSWYQQTPGQGLQFLFEYFSETQRNKGNFPGRFSGRQFSNSRSEMNVSTLELGDSALYLCASSLIRGSNEAFFGQGTRLTVV.

V usage is TRBV11-2 and J usage is TRBJ2-1; 13 bases map to TRBD2. Germline CDR1 reads SGHAT; CDR2 reads FQNNGV. V lost 5 bases to trimming and J lost 5 bases; unmatched junction nucleotides: 3. This CDR3 is 15 amino acids long. The CDR3, as DNA: TGTGCCAGCAGCCTCGGACTAGCGGGAGACAATGAGCAGTTCTTC. Its protein product is CASSLGLAGDNEQFF.

The chain links TRBV29-1 to TRBJ1-2; TRBD1 aligns across 9 bases. Germline assignment: CDR1 SQVTM and CDR2 ANQGSEA. The CDR3 is 15 residues long. Germline trimming cut 4 bases from V and 1 base from J; bases unmatched to any gene: 7. CDR3 protein: CSVGQGGDFNYGYTF. The CDR3 nucleotides read TGCAGCGTTGGACAGGGGGGAGATTTTAACTATGGCTACACCTTC.

This sequence joins TRBV19 and TRBJ1-2; no firm D call. The CDR3 covers 13 residues. Trimming took 8 bases from V and 0 from J, leaving 10 bases between them. Germline loops: CDR1 LNHDA, CDR2 SQIVND (reference sequence). CDR3 amino acids: CASEQVPNYGYTF. Here the CDR3 DNA reads TGTGCCAGTGAGCAGGTTCCTAACTATGGCTACACCTTC.

This chain connects TRBV6-5 to TRBJ1-1; no firm D call. The CDR3 is made up of 12 amino acids. The ends were cut back, 4 bases at V and 2 bases at J, with 5 bases in the middle. Germline CDR1 and CDR2: MNHEY and SVGAGI. The CDR3 region has the DNA TGTGCCAGCAGTTCCCAAAACACTGAAGCTTTCTTT. The encoded protein is CASSSQNTEAFF.

The chain couples TRBV11-1 to TRBJ2-2, with D maybe TRBD1 (6 bases). CDR1 is SGHAT and CDR2 is FQDESV in the germline V gene (reference sequence). The CDR3 runs 13 residues. V lost 5 bases and J 7 bases, leaving 11 bases between the germline ends. The CDR3 region has the DNA TGTGCCAGCAGCCAGGGGTACATCGGGGAGCTGTTTTTT. Its protein product is CASSQGYIGELFF.

The rearrangement uses TRBV27 and TRBJ2-3; 10 positions agree with TRBD2. CDR1 and CDR2 (germline): MNHEY, SMNVEV (reference sequence). The CDR3 covers 15 residues. The V gene end was trimmed by 6 bases and the J gene end by 9 bases; junction bases not matched to a gene: 12. This chain's CDR3 is CASRHSGGARHTQYF. Here the CDR3 DNA reads TGTGCCAGCAGGCACAGCGGGGGGGCCCGTCACACGCAGTATTTT.

V gene TRBV5-5 combines with J gene TRBJ1-6; maybe TRBD1 (5 bases). The CDR3 has 13 residues. Deletions cut 0 bases from V and 9 bases from J, with 7 bases between. Germline lookup yields CDR1 SGHKS and CDR2 YYEKEE (reference sequence). The CDR3 DNA reads as TGTGCCAGCAGCTTGGTCGGGGGTTCACCCCTCCACTTT. Protein: CASSLVGGSPLHF.

V usage is TRBV18 and J usage is TRBJ1-2; TRBD1 aligns across 9 bases. The germline V gene has CDR1 KGHSH and CDR2 LQKENI. This CDR3 has 19 amino acids. The trim removed 5 bases at V and 4 bases at J, leaving 20 bases unmatched. The CDR3 sequence: CASSAQGASLGASSYGYTF. Written as DNA, the CDR3 is TGTGCCAGCTCAGCACAGGGGGCAAGTCTCGGCGCCAGTAGCTATGGCTACACCTTC.